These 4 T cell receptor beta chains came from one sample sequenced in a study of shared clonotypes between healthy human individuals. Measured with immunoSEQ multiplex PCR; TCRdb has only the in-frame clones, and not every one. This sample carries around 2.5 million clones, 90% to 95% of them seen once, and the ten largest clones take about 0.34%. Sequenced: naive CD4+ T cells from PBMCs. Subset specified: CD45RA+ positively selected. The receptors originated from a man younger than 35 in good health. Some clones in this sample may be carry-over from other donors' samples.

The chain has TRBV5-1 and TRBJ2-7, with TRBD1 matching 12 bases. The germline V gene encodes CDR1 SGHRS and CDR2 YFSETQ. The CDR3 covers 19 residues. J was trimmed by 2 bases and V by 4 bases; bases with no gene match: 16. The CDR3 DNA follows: TGCGCCAGCAGCCCGTCCCCGGGACAGGGGGCTTCTCCAACCTACGAGCAGTACTTC. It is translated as CASSPSPGQGASPTYEQYF.

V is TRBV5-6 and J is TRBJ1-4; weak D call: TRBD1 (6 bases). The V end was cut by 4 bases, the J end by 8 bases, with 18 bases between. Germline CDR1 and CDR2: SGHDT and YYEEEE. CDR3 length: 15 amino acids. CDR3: CASSPNGGLNEKLFF. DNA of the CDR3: TGTGCCAGCAGCCCAAACGGGGGGCTTAACGAAAAACTGTTTTTT.

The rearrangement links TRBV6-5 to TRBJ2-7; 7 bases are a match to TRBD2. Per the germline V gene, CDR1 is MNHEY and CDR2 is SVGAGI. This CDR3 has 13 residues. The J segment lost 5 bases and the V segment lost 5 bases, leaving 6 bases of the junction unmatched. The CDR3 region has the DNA TGTGCCAGCAGTCCACCGGGGAGGGACGAGCAGTACTTC. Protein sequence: CASSPPGRDEQYF.

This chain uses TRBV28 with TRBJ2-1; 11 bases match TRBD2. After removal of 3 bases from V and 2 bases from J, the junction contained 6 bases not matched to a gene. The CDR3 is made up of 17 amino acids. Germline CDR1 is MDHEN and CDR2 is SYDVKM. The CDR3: CASSLPLAGGPYNEQFF. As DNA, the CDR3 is TGTGCCAGCAGTTTGCCCCTAGCGGGAGGCCCCTACAATGAGCAGTTCTTC.